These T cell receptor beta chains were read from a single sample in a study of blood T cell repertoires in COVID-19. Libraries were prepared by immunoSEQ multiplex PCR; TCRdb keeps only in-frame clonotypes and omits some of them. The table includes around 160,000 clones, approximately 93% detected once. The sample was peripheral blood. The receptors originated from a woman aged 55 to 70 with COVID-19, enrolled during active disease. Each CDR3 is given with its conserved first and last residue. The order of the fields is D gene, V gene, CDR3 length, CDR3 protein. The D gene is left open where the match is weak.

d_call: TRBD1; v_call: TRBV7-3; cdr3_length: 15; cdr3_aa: CASSPLGTGTGELFF
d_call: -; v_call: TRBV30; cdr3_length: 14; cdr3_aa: CAWSVGREAEKLFF
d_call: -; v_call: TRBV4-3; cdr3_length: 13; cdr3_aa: CASSRDILYEQYF
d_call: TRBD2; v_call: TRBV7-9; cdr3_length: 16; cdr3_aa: CASSLDLAGAGGELFF
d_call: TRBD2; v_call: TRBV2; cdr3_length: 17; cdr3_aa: CASKLRPGTSSDYEQYF
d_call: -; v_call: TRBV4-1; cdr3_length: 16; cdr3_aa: CASSQERDTGSSPLHF
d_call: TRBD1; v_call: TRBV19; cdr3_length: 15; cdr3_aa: CASTHRGQGTDTQYF
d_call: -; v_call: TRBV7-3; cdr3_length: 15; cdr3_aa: CASSQTAAGMGELFF
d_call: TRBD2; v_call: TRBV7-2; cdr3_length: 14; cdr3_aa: CASSPTSPSGAQYF
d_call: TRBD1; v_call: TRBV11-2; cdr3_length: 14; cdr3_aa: CASSRTDRGAEAFF
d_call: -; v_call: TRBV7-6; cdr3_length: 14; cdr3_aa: CASSLTGPNQPQHF
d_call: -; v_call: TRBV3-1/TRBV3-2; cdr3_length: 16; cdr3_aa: CASSQFDRGGYQPQHF
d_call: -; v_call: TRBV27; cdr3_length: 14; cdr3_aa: CASSLSPGAGKLFF
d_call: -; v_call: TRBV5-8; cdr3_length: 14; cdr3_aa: CAVTLYYRNTEAFF
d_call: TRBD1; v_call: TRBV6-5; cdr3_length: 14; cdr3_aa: CAKKEGGFSEKLFF
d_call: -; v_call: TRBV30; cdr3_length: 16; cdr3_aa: CAWSVSRSTRRSPLHF
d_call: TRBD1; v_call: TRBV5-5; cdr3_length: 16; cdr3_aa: CASSPYSRGRDYGYTF
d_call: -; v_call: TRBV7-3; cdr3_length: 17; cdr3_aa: CASSLMGAPSSYNEQFF
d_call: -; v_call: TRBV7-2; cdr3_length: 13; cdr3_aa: CASSLGAGPSYTF
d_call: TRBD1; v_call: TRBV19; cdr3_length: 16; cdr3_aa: CASSPTGTGVFETQYF
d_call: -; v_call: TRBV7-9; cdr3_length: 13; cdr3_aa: CASSSPGNTEAFF
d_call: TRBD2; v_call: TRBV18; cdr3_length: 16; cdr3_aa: CASSPVTSGGTDTQYF
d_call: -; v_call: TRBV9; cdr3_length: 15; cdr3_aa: CASSVSVRGDVGYTF
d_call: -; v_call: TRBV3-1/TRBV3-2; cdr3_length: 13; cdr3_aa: CASSHGRGYEQYF
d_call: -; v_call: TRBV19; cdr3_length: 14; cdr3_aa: CATNRGRNNEKLFF
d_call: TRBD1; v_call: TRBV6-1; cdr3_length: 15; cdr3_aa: CASSEYAAVGGREFF
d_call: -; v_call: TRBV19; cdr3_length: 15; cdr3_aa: CASSLPGGRNEKLFF
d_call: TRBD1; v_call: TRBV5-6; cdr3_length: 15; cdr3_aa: CASSRGTGRGQPQHF
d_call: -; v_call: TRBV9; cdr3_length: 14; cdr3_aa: CASSVREAAGTQYF
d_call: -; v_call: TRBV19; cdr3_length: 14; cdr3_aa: CASSRRGSTDTQYF
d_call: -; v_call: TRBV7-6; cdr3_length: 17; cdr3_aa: CASSLLFGRRGGTEAFF